The present TCR beta chain was sequenced within a study of cytomegalovirus exposure and HLA in healthy donors (dated by TCRdb to 2015 to 2018). Notes on the research overall: An earlier analysis of a few hundred of the donors reported 276 Gb of sequence data and around 120 million unique TCR beta sequences obtained from around 190 million T cells. Roughly 300 gigabases of sequencing data and 70 million to 85 million unique TCR sequences were included in an early release covering roughly 600 HLA-typed donors. Among the roughly 410 genotyped donors, about 83% belonged to the genetic ancestry cluster associated with self-reported Caucasian donors. The study was designed to test whether signatures of past pathogen exposure could be identified by cataloging public T cell receptors. The T cell repertoires of some 670 subjects were profiled by immunosequencing and related to cytomegalovirus serostatus. A separate validation cohort of roughly 130 different subjects was used in addition to the 666-subject first cohort. To predict cytomegalovirus infection status, the study brought together high-throughput TCR immunosequencing, statistical association of individual TCRs with disease status, and machine learning. A later analysis re-examined previously published TCR beta repertoires from about 670 donors and added high-resolution HLA genotyping to investigate patterns of TCR occurrence. Rather than drawing on any new phenotypic data, the later analysis identified candidate immune exposures from TCR beta sequences and the way those sequences occurred across donors. To decide whether each TCR beta V gene segment behaved as functional or pseudogenic, an earlier analysis of over 500 of the donors relied on high-throughput TCR beta sequencing. Donor age, sex, ethnicity and CMV serostatus were collected together with the repertoire data. In a later genetic analysis, genome-wide SNP genotypes for about 65% of the 666 donors were used, and that subset was treated as a discovery cohort. All discovery cohort repertoires had been generated using a single sequencing platform. Both class I and class II loci were covered by HLA typing, at four-digit resolution. Typing coverage varied by locus: about 629-630 donors for A, B, C, DRB1 and DQB1; about 520 for DQA1; approximately 610 for DPA1; roughly 470 for DPB1. A handful of DR-DQ haplotypes were treated as single units for association and clustering because of strong linkage in the cohort. Among about 370 genotyped donors of the cohort, an average of about 220,000 unique TCR beta nucleotide sequences was sequenced per donor, of which roughly 17% were non-productive. Study-wide findings and limitations: Compared with the roughly 700-donor mean, donors in an Asian-associated ancestry cluster had fewer N-insertions in productive TCRs, according to a later genetic analysis. When HLA alleles, especially DR and DQ, strongly co-occurred, attributing TCR associations to individual alleles was difficult. Most TCR sequences were observed very rarely across donors, whereas some public TCRs were present in many individuals. Correlated functional status among segregating V segments might reflect linkage disequilibrium, but an unknown experimental factor could not be ruled out. Some IMGT-functional V segments, including TRBV6-2 and TRBV6-3, could not be told apart with the 87-base-pair reads, so those segments were excluded. In this cohort, only TCR beta chains were sequenced, and detectable features were limited by the absence of alpha or paired-chain data. A later genetic analysis associated a missense DCLRE1C variant with V-gene and J-gene trimming of TCR beta chains, and an independent cohort replicated the association. In both the original and validation cohorts, the classifier was reported to diagnose cytomegalovirus status with high specificity and sensitivity. Several of the top co-occurrence clusters appeared to be linked to parvovirus B19, influenza, CMV and Epstein-Barr virus, according to a later analysis. In an earlier analysis of about 540 of the donors, most TCR beta V segments were observed in productive rearrangements about 87% or about 30% of the time, broadly matching IMGT annotations. Compared with equally common non-associated chains, HLA-associated TCR beta chains in a later analysis were more clonally expanded and had lower generation probabilities. Roughly uniform sequencing depth across donors was assumed in presence/absence analyses, although this assumption may not hold. In vitro tests confirmed that three of the cytomegalovirus-associated TCR beta chains recognize cytomegalovirus antigens. A total of 150 or so TCR beta chains were listed by the study as associated with cytomegalovirus. According to the authors, the approach could potentially be generalized to other disease states and immunological phenotypes. In a later analysis, some 18,000 TCR beta sequences were associated with specific HLA alleles at a false discovery rate of 0.05. According to a later analysis, most CMV-associated TCR beta chains appeared to be HLA-restricted, and the HLA associations seemed to be driven largely by CMV exposure. HLA typing was unavailable for some donors at each locus, so association tests used only the typed subset. A cluster of highly shared sequence variants was judged likely to be a technical artifact of the sequencing pipeline. Over 15 rarely observed V segments, including chromosome 9 orphons, were excluded from the earlier analysis of a few hundred of the donors because counts were too low. A further reported finding was that TCR beta sequences accurately predicted the HLA-A and HLA-B alleles for most subjects in the first cohort. According to a later analysis, TCR association rates differed among HLA loci, with DRB1 alleles showing the most associated TCRs and HLA-C alleles showing the fewest. For the cohort, immune exposure information was limited to CMV serostatus.

The germline V and J ends show losses of 3 bases and 1 base respectively, and no gene match explains 4 bases of the junction. CDR1 and CDR2 are drawn from the germline V gene (reference sequence): SGHNT, YYREEE. Inclusive of the bounding cysteine and phenylalanine, the CDR3 is 17 residues long. Only CDR3 DNA remains: 51 bases, in frame from the first base. Receptors were amplified or captured by the immunoSEQ multiplex PCR assay. For the multiplex PCR, a mixture combining 60 forward primers for TCR Vbeta segments and 13 reverse primers for TCR Jbeta segments was used. The CDR3 region of rearranged TCR beta genes was amplified from genomic DNA with a multiplex PCR assay. Amplified TCR beta libraries were sequenced as 87-base-pair reads on the Illumina HiSeq System. As for the original processing: A later analysis tallied 75 million to 95 million unique TCR beta chains across the 550 to 850 repertoires, and approximately 9.9 million of those chains were shared by two or more donors. A nearest-neighbor algorithm error-corrected the raw reads and collapsed the reads into unique sequences, merging closely related sequences to remove PCR and sequencing errors. CDR3 sequences were aligned to IMGT reference sequences to assign V, D and J gene segments. For a sequence to be retained, a match of at least six nucleotides was required to both a V gene segment and a J gene segment. A rearrangement was called productive if the CDR3 had no stop codons and remained in frame with V and J, and every other rearrangement was called non-productive. Following IMGT convention, CDR3 was defined as the stretch from the second conserved V-encoded cysteine up to the conserved J-encoded phenylalanine. The earlier analysis of 587 of the donors excluded sequences that lacked an unambiguous match to a single V gene segment. In an earlier analysis of several hundred of the donors, V segments were called functional above 56.7% productive rearrangements and were called segregating when the between-donor standard deviation exceeded 5%. A statistical classification framework was built for diagnosing cytomegalovirus status from the catalog of TCR beta chain sequences. V and J gene assignment, in a later analysis, came from comparing TCR nucleotide sequences with IMGT/GENE-DB human TR gene sequences. In a later analysis, CDR3 sequences and most-parsimonious VDJ recombination scenarios were assigned using the TCRdist pipeline. In a later analysis, each TCR beta chain was defined by its CDR3 amino acid sequence together with its V-gene family, and reads lacking a unique V-gene family were excluded. In a later analysis, 450 to 600 highly shared, low-generation-probability nucleotide sequences were removed to address suspected cross-contamination and a sequencing artifact. A later analysis calculated a clonal expansion index for each public chain from normalized within-repertoire ranks of inferred template counts. In a later analysis, generation probabilities were computed with a VDJ recombination model fitted to out-of-frame rearrangements, and the resulting probabilities were checked against IGoR. A later analysis scored TCR-TCR, TCR-HLA and TCR-CMV co-occurrence with hypergeometric tests, applying a repertoire-size bias correction to TCR pairs. In a later analysis, false discovery rates were estimated by permuting HLA or CMV assignments 20 times. In a later analysis, co-occurring TCRs were grouped using DBSCAN, with TCRdist sequence similarity added in when clustering inside HLA-allele-positive subsets. Repertoires with fewer than 30,000 or more than 120,000 public chains were left out of co-occurrence clustering, as were several repertoires with anomalous nucleotide sharing. TCRdb obtained this table from immuneACCESS and retained in-frame rearrangements with V and J assigned. These tables miss some clones; where compared with another copy, unresolved V genes account for less than half of the shortfall, and the remainder is unexplained. The V and J calls and clone size were taken over from that table, and D and trimming were inferred from the DNA. The sample contains around 180,000 clones, around 73% of them found a single time. 2.4% of the sample is held by the ten biggest clonotypes.

This clone was counted between two and nine times. Its cognate antigen has yet to be identified. The input lacks base qualities; no much larger clone sits a single base away. In total, 630 or so healthy bone marrow donors made up the cohort. All cohort members were sampled while nominally healthy, although unrecorded immune exposures were likely present. The donor tested CMV seronegative and was one of the 352 seronegative cohort members. Each donor provided a peripheral blood sample, and peripheral blood mononuclear cells were used for TCR beta sequencing. The Qiagen DNeasy Blood Extraction Kit was used to extract genomic DNA from the blood cell samples.

The chain is made from TRBV5-4 and TRBJ2-5; TRBD2 agrees with 15 junctional bases. Sample: PBMCs. The receptor comes from a man in his fifties or sixties in good health and CMV-seronegative. The DNA sequence follows: TGTGCCAGCAGCTCGGGACTAGCGGGGGGTCTCCAAGAGACCCAGTACTTC. It codes for CASSSGLAGGLQETQYF.